Listed below are T cell receptor beta chains from one sample, sequenced in a study of breast tumors, draining lymph nodes, adjacent tissues. TCRdb re-called the multiplex PCR reads with MiXCR, one entry per CDR3 protein. The sample lists about 200,000 distinct CDR3 sequences, 30% to 40% seen once, with roughly 4% in the top ten. The specimen was axillary lymph node tissue. Receptors originate from a female donor with breast cancer. Some clones in this sample may be carry-over from other donors' samples. The CDR3 runs from the conserved cysteine through the conserved F or W. D genes are given only for firm matches.

v_call: TRBV3-1; d_call: -; j_call: TRBJ2-1; cdr3_aa: CASSQEAVLGEQFF
v_call: TRBV6-2/TRBV6-3; d_call: TRBD1; j_call: TRBJ1-5; cdr3_aa: CASRDWDRGRNQPQHF
v_call: TRBV7-3; d_call: TRBD2; j_call: TRBJ2-5; cdr3_aa: CASSWNSGGAPETQYF
v_call: TRBV25-1; d_call: -; j_call: TRBJ2-7; cdr3_aa: CASSQGNLLGRYF
v_call: TRBV29-1; d_call: -; j_call: TRBJ1-2; cdr3_aa: CSVLRDGYGYTF
v_call: TRBV6-5; d_call: TRBD2; j_call: TRBJ2-1; cdr3_aa: CASSLAGTGEQFF
v_call: TRBV18; d_call: -; j_call: TRBJ1-2; cdr3_aa: CASSPLSGVDYGYTF
v_call: TRBV18; d_call: -; j_call: TRBJ2-7; cdr3_aa: CASSPSSVDYEQYF
v_call: TRBV6-5; d_call: -; j_call: TRBJ1-2; cdr3_aa: CASSYPPNTGLGGYTF
v_call: TRBV20-1; d_call: -; j_call: TRBJ2-3; cdr3_aa: CSARPSEYTGTMGLDTQYF
v_call: TRBV5-5; d_call: TRBD1; j_call: TRBJ2-1; cdr3_aa: CASSLNQAGGAYNEQFF
v_call: TRBV12-3/TRBV12-4; d_call: TRBD2; j_call: TRBJ2-2; cdr3_aa: CASSFGGGQGGELFF
v_call: TRBV2; d_call: -; j_call: TRBJ2-5; cdr3_aa: CASSDSGNQPQYF
v_call: TRBV7-2; d_call: -; j_call: TRBJ2-7; cdr3_aa: CASSARDTGGYEQYF
v_call: TRBV20-1; d_call: -; j_call: TRBJ1-5; cdr3_aa: CSARDMEGEEPQHF
v_call: TRBV29-1; d_call: -; j_call: TRBJ2-5; cdr3_aa: CSVELVGQETQYF